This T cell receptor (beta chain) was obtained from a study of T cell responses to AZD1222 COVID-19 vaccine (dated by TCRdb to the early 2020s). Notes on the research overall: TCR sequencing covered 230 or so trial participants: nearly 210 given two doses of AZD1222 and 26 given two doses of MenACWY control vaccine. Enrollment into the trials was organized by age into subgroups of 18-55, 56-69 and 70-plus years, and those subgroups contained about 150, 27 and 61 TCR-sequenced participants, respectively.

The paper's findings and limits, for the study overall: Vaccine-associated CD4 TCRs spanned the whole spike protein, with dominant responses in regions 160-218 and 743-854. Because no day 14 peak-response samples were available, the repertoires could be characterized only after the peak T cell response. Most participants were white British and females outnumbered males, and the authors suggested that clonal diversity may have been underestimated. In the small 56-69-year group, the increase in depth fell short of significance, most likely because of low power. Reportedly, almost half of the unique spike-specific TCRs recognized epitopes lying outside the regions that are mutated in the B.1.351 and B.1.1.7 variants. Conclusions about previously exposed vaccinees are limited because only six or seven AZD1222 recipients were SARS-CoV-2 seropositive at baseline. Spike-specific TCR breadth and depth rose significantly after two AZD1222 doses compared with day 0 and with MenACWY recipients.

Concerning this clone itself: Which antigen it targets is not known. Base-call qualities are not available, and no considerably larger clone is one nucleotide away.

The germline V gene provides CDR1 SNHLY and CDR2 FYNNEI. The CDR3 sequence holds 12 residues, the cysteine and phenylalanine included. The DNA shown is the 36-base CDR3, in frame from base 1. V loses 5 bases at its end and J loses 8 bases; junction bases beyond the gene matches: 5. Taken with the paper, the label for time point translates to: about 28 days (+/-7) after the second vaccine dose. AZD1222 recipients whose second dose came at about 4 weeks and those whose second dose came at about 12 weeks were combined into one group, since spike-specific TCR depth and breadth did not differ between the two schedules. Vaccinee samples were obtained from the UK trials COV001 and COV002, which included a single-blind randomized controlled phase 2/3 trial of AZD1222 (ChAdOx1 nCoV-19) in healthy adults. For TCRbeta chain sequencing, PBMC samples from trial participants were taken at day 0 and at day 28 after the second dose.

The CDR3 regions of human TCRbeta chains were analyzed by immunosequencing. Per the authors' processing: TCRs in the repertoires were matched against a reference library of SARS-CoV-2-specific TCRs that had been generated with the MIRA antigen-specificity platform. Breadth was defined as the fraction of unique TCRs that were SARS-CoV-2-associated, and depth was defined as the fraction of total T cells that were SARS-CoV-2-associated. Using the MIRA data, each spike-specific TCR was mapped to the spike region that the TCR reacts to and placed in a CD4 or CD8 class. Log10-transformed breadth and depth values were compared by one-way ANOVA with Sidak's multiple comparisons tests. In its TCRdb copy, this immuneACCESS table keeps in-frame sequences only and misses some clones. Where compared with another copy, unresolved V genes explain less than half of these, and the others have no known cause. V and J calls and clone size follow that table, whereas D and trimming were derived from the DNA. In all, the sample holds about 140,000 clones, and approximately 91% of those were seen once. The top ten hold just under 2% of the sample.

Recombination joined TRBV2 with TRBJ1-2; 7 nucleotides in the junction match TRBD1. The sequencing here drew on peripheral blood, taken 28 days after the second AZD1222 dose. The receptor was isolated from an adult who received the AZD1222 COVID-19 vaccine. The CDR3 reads CASSYTGEGYTF. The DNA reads TGTGCCAGCAGTTATACAGGGGAAGGCTACACCTTC.